This section outlines one T cell receptor beta chain sequence together with its context. Its antigen is not known. This sample was taken from a study of shared clonotypes between healthy human individuals. The data were produced by immunoSEQ multiplex PCR, yet TCRdb's version contains in-frame clones alone and is incomplete. The table lists over a million clones, around 95% of them singletons. Notes on the study in general: Memory subsets generally showed smaller estimated richness than naive subsets did.

This receptor was taken from a man younger than 40 in good health. Sequencing was done on a sample of naive CD4+ T cells sorted from blood. Regarding subset: CD45RA+ positively selected.

CDR3 sequence reads: CASSLRGQVTEQYF. CDR3 in DNA: TGCGCCAGCAGCTTGCGGGGACAAGTTACGGAGCAGTACTTC. The chain combines TRBV5-1 with TRBJ2-7; weak D call: TRBD1 (6 bases). The CDR3 is 14 residues long. Per germline, CDR1 SGHRS and CDR2 YFSETQ. V lost 1 base to trimming and J lost 7 bases, with 15 bases between them.